Listed below are T cell receptor beta chains from one sample, sequenced in a study of cytomegalovirus exposure and HLA in healthy donors. Here immunoSEQ multiplex PCR was the method, and the copy in TCRdb shows in-frame clones only, minus some. Here the sample spans some 240,000 clones, roughly 91% being singletons. Sequencing was carried out using PBMCs. The receptors were sampled from a young woman in good health and CMV-seropositive. The CDR3 runs from the conserved cysteine through the conserved F or W. A D gene is named only where the DNA matches it firmly. Size tells how often a clone was seen (once, few, many) or the class of an expanded clone, and some rows leave it out.

>-|-|TRBJ1-2|TRBV2|10
TGTGCCAGCAGCAGCTATGGCTACACCTTC
CASSSYGYTF
>-|TRBD1|TRBJ2-7|TRBV5-4|14
TGTGCCAGCAGATTCTGGGACAGGAACTACGAGCAGTACTTC
CASRFWDRNYEQYF
>once|-|TRBJ2-7|TRBV28|15
TGTGCCAGCAGTTTAAGGAGGACAGCCTCCTACGAGCAGTACTTC
CASSLRRTASYEQYF
>-|-|TRBJ2-7|TRBV28|17
TGTGCCAGCCACAGGTCGTTGGCAGGGCGAAGCTCCTACGAGCAGTACTTC
CASHRSLAGRSSYEQYF
>-|-|TRBJ2-3|TRBV7-3|14
TGTGCCAGCAGCTTTGGCGGTAGCACAGATACGCAGTATTTT
CASSFGGSTDTQYF
>-|-|TRBJ2-1|TRBV10-3|14
TGTGCCATCAGTGAGACCTCAGGGGTGGATGAGCAGTTCTTC
CAISETSGVDEQFF
>-|-|TRBJ1-5|TRBV15|15
TGTGCCACCAGCAGAGATGGCCAGTCCGATCAGCCCCAGCATTTT
CATSRDGQSDQPQHF
>-|-|TRBJ1-2|TRBV5-6|16
TGTGCCAGCAGCTCGACCAGACAGGCTGGATGGTATGGCTACACCTTC
CASSSTRQAGWYGYTF
>few|-|TRBJ1-5|TRBV7-9|13
TGTGCCAGCAGCTTAGCTGAGTCGCAGCCCCAGCATTTT
CASSLAESQPQHF
>-|TRBD2|TRBJ2-3|TRBV28|17
TGTGCCAGCAGTTTAATTTGGGGAGGGGAGGGGATAGATACGCAGTATTTT
CASSLIWGGEGIDTQYF
>-|TRBD1|TRBJ2-2|TRBV10-3|16
TGTGCCATCAGTGAAGGGACAGGGGGGAACACCGGGGAGCTGTTTTTT
CAISEGTGGNTGELFF
>-|TRBD2|TRBJ2-3|TRBV10-3|14
TGTGCCACCTCAGTTGCGGGAGTGGTAGATACGCAGTATTTT
CATSVAGVVDTQYF
>-|TRBD2|TRBJ2-3|TRBV28|16
TGTGCCAGCAGTCCCAGCGGGAGTTTAGGCACAGATACGCAGTATTTT
CASSPSGSLGTDTQYF
>-|-|TRBJ2-7|TRBV5-6|16
TGTGCCAGCAGCTTGGATATTCTACGGGGGGCTCTCGAGCAGTACTTC
CASSLDILRGALEQYF
>-|TRBD1|TRBJ1-1|TRBV5-4|14
TGTGCCAGCAGAGGCGACAGGGGGCTCACTGAAGCTTTCTTT
CASRGDRGLTEAFF
>-|TRBD1|TRBJ2-7|TRBV2|13
TGTGCCAGCAAACGAGACAGGGGAATTGAGCAGTACTTC
CASKRDRGIEQYF
>-|TRBD2|TRBJ2-7|TRBV4-1|15
TGCGCCAGCAGGAGACTAGCGGGAGGGCCCTACGAGCAGTACTTC
CASRRLAGGPYEQYF
>few|TRBD2|TRBJ2-7|TRBV19|15
TGTGCCAGTAGTATTGCTAGCGGCGTCTCCTACGAGCAGTACTTC
CASSIASGVSYEQYF
>few|TRBD1|TRBJ1-2|TRBV7-9|15
TGTGCCAGCAGCACGCGACAGGGACTGTTCAATGGCTACACCTTC
CASSTRQGLFNGYTF
>-|TRBD1|TRBJ1-2|TRBV27|13
TGTGCCAGCAGTTTATCGACAGGGGAGGGCTACACCTTC
CASSLSTGEGYTF
>-|TRBD1|TRBJ1-5|TRBV15|14
TGTGCCACCGGAGAAGGACAGGGACATCAGCCCCAGCATTTT
CATGEGQGHQPQHF
>-|TRBD2|TRBJ2-3|TRBV11-2|15
TGTGCCAGCAGATACATAGCGGGAAAGTGGGATACGCAGTATTTT
CASRYIAGKWDTQYF
>-|-|TRBJ2-1|TRBV19|15
TGTGCCAGTAGTATACACAACGGGATTTACAATGAGCAGTTCTTC
CASSIHNGIYNEQFF